The 32 T cell receptor beta chains in this list originate from one sample, sequenced in a study of blood T cell repertoires in COVID-19. The data were produced by immunoSEQ multiplex PCR, yet TCRdb's version contains in-frame clones alone and is incomplete. The table records some 250,000 clones, about 85% of them present only once. Sequencing input: peripheral blood. The receptors here all came from a man aged 25-45 years who had recovered from COVID-19.

The V and J genes are TRBV7-8 and TRBJ2-3; D is perhaps TRBD2 (5 bases). The length of the CDR3 is 19 residues. Trimming pared 1 base from V and 3 bases from J, leaving 23 bases between. Germline loops: CDR1 SGHVS, CDR2 FQNEAQ. CDR3 nucleotides: TGTGCCAGCAGCTTAGTTCAAGCGGCGGAGTTCCTTCGTACAGATACGCAGTATTTT. This translates into CASSLVQAAEFLRTDTQYF.

The chain is built from TRBV11-2 and TRBJ2-7; possible D gene TRBD2, 5 bases. Deletions cut 5 bases from V and 3 bases from J, with 17 bases between. Per the germline V gene, CDR1 is SGHAT and CDR2 is FQNNGV. The CDR3 loop spans 15 amino acids. DNA of the CDR3: TGTGCCAGCAGCCTGCAGCGGACTCAGATCTACGAGCAGTACTTC. This sequence encodes CASSLQRTQIYEQYF.

This clone was found once. The rearrangement joins TRBV7-3 to TRBJ2-3, with 11 bases identical to TRBD2. The V segment lost 5 bases and the J segment 1 base; nucleotides outside the gene matches: 2. Germline values: CDR1 SGHTA, CDR2 FQGTGA. The CDR3 totals 15 residues. DNA of the CDR3: TGTGCCAGCAGCCCGACTAGCGGGGGCACAGATACGCAGTATTTT. Translation: CASSPTSGGTDTQYF.

This chain connects TRBV12-3 or TRBV12-4 to TRBJ1-1, with D possibly TRBD1 on 5 matching bases. V lost 6 bases to trimming and J lost 4 bases, with 12 bases between them. There are 13 residues in the CDR3. The CDR3 region is CASRSIGATEAFF. Written as DNA, the CDR3 is TGTGCCAGCAGGAGTATTGGGGCCACTGAAGCTTTCTTT.

This chain joins TRBV28 and TRBJ1-6; TRBD1 is a possible D gene (5 bases). V was clipped by 6 bases and J by 6 bases, with 15 bases between them. Germline V gene lookup returns CDR1 MDHEN and CDR2 SYDVKM. The CDR3 is 15 residues long. The CDR3 protein is CASRNGEQGNSPLHF. CDR3 sequence (DNA): TGTGCCAGCAGAAATGGTGAGCAGGGTAATTCACCCCTCCACTTT.

The V and J genes are TRBV2 and TRBJ1-1, with D tentatively TRBD1 (6 bases). V was shortened by 2 bases and J by 5 bases, with 12 bases between the two germline ends. The CDR3 totals 14 residues. CDR1 and CDR2 from the germline V gene are SNHLY and FYNNEI. This chain's CDR3 is CASSELQGLTEAFF. In nucleotides, the CDR3 is TGTGCCAGCAGTGAACTACAGGGTTTGACTGAAGCTTTCTTT.

To note about this clone: Compared with germline, one end of the junction differs, possibly owing to a read error. The chain is built from TRBV6-5 and TRBJ1-2; D not resolved. The CDR3 is 13 amino acids. Germline V gene data show CDR1 as MNHEY and CDR2 as SVGAGI. In DNA form, the CDR3 reads TGTGCCAGCAGTGACTCGTCTCTAGGTGGCTACACCTTC. Translating gives CASSDSSLGGYTF.

This chain joins TRBV19 and TRBJ1-3; TRBD1 aligns across 8 bases. The CDR3 covers 17 residues. The V segment lost 4 bases and the J segment 1 base; nucleotides outside the gene matches: 9. Looked up from germline, CDR1 is LNHDA and CDR2 is SQIVND (reference sequence). CDR3 nucleotide sequence: TGTGCCAGTAGTAGGAAGACAGGGGTCATATCTGGAAACACCATATATTTT. This encodes CASSRKTGVISGNTIYF.

V gene TRBV19 combines with J gene TRBJ1-5; 8 bases are shared with TRBD1. CDR3 length equals 14 residues. The trim removed 10 bases at V and 6 bases at J, leaving 11 bases unmatched. Germline V gene lookup returns CDR1 LNHDA and CDR2 SQIVND (reference sequence). CDR3 nucleotide sequence: TGTGCCACCGGAGTAGACAGGGGTGGTCAGCCCCAGCATTTT. Protein sequence: CATGVDRGGQPQHF.

The V gene is TRBV15, the J gene TRBJ1-1; D is possibly TRBD1 (5 bases). Trimming removed 0 bases from V and 6 bases from J, with 17 bases in between. Germline V CDR1 and CDR2: LNHNV, YYDKDF (reference sequence). This CDR3 has 16 amino acids. CDR3 amino acids: CATSRDWAPGVSEAFF. In DNA, the CDR3 is TGTGCCACCAGCAGAGATTGGGCGCCGGGGGTCTCTGAAGCTTTCTTT.

This chain uses TRBV9 with TRBJ1-1; TRBD1 is a possible D gene (5 bases). The CDR3 extends over 13 amino acids. V was pared by 3 bases and J by 4 bases, with 10 bases between. Germline V gene sequence: CDR1 SGDLS, CDR2 YYNGEE. The CDR3 protein is CASSGGGATEAFF. In nucleotides, the CDR3 is TGTGCCAGCAGCGGAGGTGGGGCCACTGAAGCTTTCTTT.

J is TRBJ1-5 and V is TRBV28; D is undetermined. The length of the CDR3 is 14 residues. CDR1 and CDR2 (germline): MDHEN, SYDVKM. The V and J ends lost 8 bases and 4 bases respectively, with 15 bases between them. The CDR3 DNA reads as TGTGCCAGCGGATTATGGTACAGTAATCAGCCCCAGCATTTT. It is translated as CASGLWYSNQPQHF.

The V and J genes are TRBV6-1 and TRBJ1-2, with 8 nucleotides matching TRBD1. Germline V gene sequence: CDR1 MNHNS, CDR2 SASEGT. The CDR3 consists of 16 residues. Unmatched junction bases numbered 10, after V lost 4 bases and J lost 3 bases. CDR3 DNA: TGTGCCAGCAGTGGGTGGACAGGGAGAGTAGACTATGGCTACACCTTC. Amino acids: CASSGWTGRVDYGYTF.

The CDR3 spells CASSLGVQETQYF. In DNA, the CDR3 is TGTGCCAGCAGTCTAGGCGTCCAAGAGACCCAGTACTTC. This chain links TRBV12-3 or TRBV12-4 with TRBJ2-5; D call uncertain. The CDR3 is 13 residues long. With 5 bases removed from V and 1 base from J, the gap between germline ends came to 8 bases.

This clone is a singleton in its sample. The J gene is TRBJ1-3, the V gene TRBV9; TRBD1 aligns across 9 bases. This CDR3 region has 19 residues. The V gene's germline CDR1 is SGDLS and CDR2 YYNGEE. Losses at the gene ends were 4 bases for V and 0 bases for J; bases not matched to a gene: 14. CDR3 loop: CASSLDPGQGLLSGNTIYF. The CDR3 DNA sequence: TGTGCCAGCAGCCTTGACCCGGGACAGGGCCTTCTCTCTGGAAACACCATATATTTT.

This clone has only a few counts. The chain joins TRBV6-5 to TRBJ1-2; TRBD1 is a possible D gene (6 bases). From germline, CDR1 is MNHEY and CDR2 SVGAGI. CDR3 length: 14 amino acids. V lost 7 bases to trimming and J lost 8 bases, with 20 bases between them. The CDR3 nucleotides are TGTGCCAGCAACCCGAGCGAGGGGGGGCACGGCTACACCTTC. Protein product: CASNPSEGGHGYTF.

DNA for the CDR3: TGTGCCAGCAGAGAGACAGGGAATCAGCCCCAGCATTTT. Amino acids: CASRETGNQPQHF. V gene TRBV6-5 combines with J gene TRBJ1-5; TRBD1 aligns across 7 bases. The CDR3 sequence is 13 residues long. The V segment lost 6 bases and the J segment 4 bases; nucleotides outside the gene matches: 3. Germline CDR1 reads MNHEY; CDR2 reads SVGAGI.

V and J are TRBV9 and TRBJ1-4, with D possibly TRBD1 on 5 matching bases. This CDR3 comprises 15 residues. V was trimmed by 4 bases and J by 3 bases, leaving 13 bases between them. Germline values: CDR1 SGDLS, CDR2 YYNGEE. CDR3 amino acids: CASSPQGSSNEKLFF. As DNA, the CDR3 is TGTGCCAGCAGCCCCCAGGGTTCGTCTAATGAAAAACTGTTTTTT.

The V gene is TRBV4-2, the J gene TRBJ1-1, with 8 bases lining up with TRBD1. The V gene's germline CDR1 is LGHNA and CDR2 YNFKEQ. CDR3 length: 18 residues. V gave up 3 bases and J gave up 0 bases; unmatched junction bases: 12. CDR3 residues: CASSQKAGGGLMNTEAFF. Here the CDR3 DNA reads TGTGCCAGCAGCCAGAAAGCAGGGGGCGGCCTAATGAACACTGAAGCTTTCTTT.

V and J are TRBV5-6 and TRBJ1-5; D uncertain. The CDR3 is 12 amino acids. Germline CDR1 is SGHDT and CDR2 is YYEEEE. Trimming stripped 4 bases from V and 7 bases from J, with 9 bases between. The CDR3 DNA sequence: TGTGCCAGCAGCCGAGGGAACCAGCCCCAGCATTTT. Its protein product is CASSRGNQPQHF.

The chain couples TRBV4-2 to TRBJ1-5; D is unclear. V gave up 0 bases and J gave up 11 bases, with 8 bases separating them. The CDR3 is made up of 12 amino acids. Germline V gene data show CDR1 as LGHNA and CDR2 as YNFKEQ. Here the CDR3 DNA reads TGTGCCAGCAGCCAAGAGTCTGGAGCCCAGCATTTT. Translating gives CASSQESGAQHF.

The chain combines TRBV15 with TRBJ2-3; 16 bases match TRBD2. Germline V gene sequence: CDR1 LNHNV, CDR2 YYDKDF (reference sequence). V dropped 5 bases and J dropped 0; count of bases not matched to a gene: 5. The length of the CDR3 is 18 residues. CDR3 nucleotide sequence: TGTGCCACCAGCGCGGGGACTAGCGGGGGGGTTAGCACAGATACGCAGTATTTT. It translates to CATSAGTSGGVSTDTQYF. Combining the CDR3 with reference TRBV15 and TRBJ2-3 gives the whole variable domain DAMVIQNPRYQVTQFGKPVTLSCSQTLNHNVMYWYQQKSSQAPKLLFHYYDKDFNNEADTPDNFQSRRPNTSFCFLDIRSPGLGDTAMYLCATSAGTSGGVSTDTQYFGPGTRLTVL.

J is TRBJ2-5 and V is TRBV7-2; D is undetermined. Germline V gene data show CDR1 as SGHTA and CDR2 as FQGNSA. With 1 base removed from V and 5 bases from J, the gap between germline ends came to 5 bases. This CDR3 is built from 12 residues. The CDR3 sequence is CASSLGRETQYF. Written as DNA, the CDR3 is TGTGCCAGCAGCTTAGGTCGTGAGACCCAGTACTTC. The full variable domain, in which reference TRBV7-2 and TRBJ2-5 provide the parts outside the CDR3, is GAGVSQSPSNKVTEKGKDVELRCDPISGHTALYWYRQSLGQGLEFLIYFQGNSAPDKSGLPSDRFSAERTGGSVSTLTIQRTQQEDSAVYLCASSLGRETQYFGPGTRLLVL.

This clone was seen only a few times. The V gene is TRBV6-4, the J gene TRBJ2-3; 8 nucleotides align to TRBD1. The CDR3 extends over 15 amino acids. V was clipped by 0 bases and J by 2 bases; unmatched bases: 1. The germline CDR1 and CDR2 sequences are MRHNA and SNTAGT. CDR3 loop: CASSDSTGDTDTQYF. CDR3 bases: TGTGCCAGCAGTGACTCGACAGGGGACACAGATACGCAGTATTTT.

This chain joins TRBV6-6 and TRBJ1-1, with 7 bases that match TRBD1. J gave up 12 bases and V 5 bases, and 9 bases lay outside the gene matches. The germline V gene has CDR1 MNHNY and CDR2 SVGAGI (reference sequence). The CDR3 covers 12 residues. CDR3 in amino acids: CASSRTGETSFF. The CDR3, as DNA: TGTGCCAGCAGTCGTACAGGGGAGACGTCTTTCTTT.

This clone was recorded only once. This rearrangement joins TRBV10-3 to TRBJ2-7, with 9 nucleotides matching TRBD1. The CDR3 length is 15 residues. V was clipped by 4 bases and J by 3 bases; unmatched bases: 7. Germline V gives CDR1 ENHRY, CDR2 SYGVKD. CDR3 DNA sequence: TGTGCCATCAGTGGAGGACAGGGGCGGAACTACGAGCAGTACTTC. This codes for CAISGGQGRNYEQYF.

This clone turned up a few times. This sequence joins TRBV7-9 and TRBJ2-3; TRBD1 agrees at 8 bases. The V gene's germline CDR1 is SEHNR and CDR2 FQNEAQ (reference sequence). The J segment lost 2 bases and the V segment lost 5 bases, leaving 6 bases of the junction unmatched. This CDR3 comprises 15 residues. CDR3 loop: CASSLRGPATDTQYF. The CDR3 coding sequence is TGTGCCAGCAGCCTCAGGGGGCCGGCCACAGATACGCAGTATTTT.

CDR3 amino acids: CASRGGPGETQYF. The CDR3 bases are TGTGCCAGCAGGGGGGGTCCGGGTGAGACCCAGTACTTC. This chain joins TRBV2 and TRBJ2-5; TRBD2 might be the D (6 bases). Looked up from germline, CDR1 is SNHLY and CDR2 is FYNNEI. CDR3 size: 13 residues. V was cut by 6 bases and J by 5 bases, with 13 bases left in between.

This sequence joins TRBV10-3 and TRBJ2-4; 10 bases align to TRBD1. This CDR3 comprises 14 residues. V shed 10 bases, J shed 6 bases, and the junction held 9 bases outside the gene matches. Per germline, CDR1 ENHRY and CDR2 SYGVKD. The CDR3 bases are TGTGCCAGCACCGGGACAGGGGATGGAAACATTCAGTACTTC. It translates to CASTGTGDGNIQYF.

The chain couples TRBV11-2 to TRBJ1-5; the D is unclear. The ends were cut back, 0 bases at V and 5 bases at J, with 5 bases in the middle. Germline lookup yields CDR1 SGHAT and CDR2 FQNNGV. The CDR3 spans 13 residues. CDR3 DNA: TGTGCCAGCAGCTTAGATCTGTATCAGCCCCAGCATTTT. The encoded protein is CASSLDLYQPQHF.

The J gene is TRBJ1-3, the V gene TRBV5-4; D unresolved. Germline values: CDR1 SGHNT, CDR2 YYREEE (reference sequence). Trimming took off 0 bases at V and 0 bases at J, with 10 bases between the two ends. CDR3 length: 16 residues. In DNA form, the CDR3 reads TGTGCCAGCAGCTTGGATCCAGGCTTCTCTGGAAACACCATATATTTT. It encodes CASSLDPGFSGNTIYF.

The V gene is TRBV7-9, the J gene TRBJ2-7; tentatively, D is TRBD2 (6 bases). V was clipped by 1 base and J by 4 bases, with 14 bases between them. The CDR3 extends over 15 amino acids. The germline CDR1 and CDR2 sequences are SEHNR and FQNEAQ (reference sequence). CDR3 coding DNA: TGTGCCAGCAGCTTAGGAGGAGGGTTTCCTTACGAGCAGTACTTC. Its translation: CASSLGGGFPYEQYF.